Following are 21 T cell receptor beta chains from one sample sequenced in a study of blood T cell repertoires in COVID-19. Repertoires were generated with immunoSEQ multiplex PCR, while TCRdb's copy carries only in-frame clones and drops some. Of 55,000 to 65,000 clones listed, about 81% are singletons. Material for sequencing was peripheral blood. Source of these receptors: a man in his fifties or sixties with COVID-19, enrolled during active disease.

The V gene is TRBV10-3, the J gene TRBJ1-2; TRBD1 aligns across 8 bases. V lost 2 bases and J lost 3; bases outside the gene matches: 2. The CDR3 consists of 14 residues. Germline assignment: CDR1 ENHRY and CDR2 SYGVKD. This CDR3 reads CAISEPDRDYGYTF. DNA of the CDR3: TGTGCCATCAGTGAGCCGGACAGGGACTATGGCTACACCTTC.

This chain uses TRBV7-2 with TRBJ1-2; TRBD1 aligns across 9 bases. Looked up from germline, CDR1 is SGHTA and CDR2 is FQGNSA. The CDR3 is 15 amino acids. J was trimmed by 8 bases and V by 3 bases; bases with no gene match: 10. As DNA, the CDR3 is TGTGCCAGCAGCTTCCCCTCGACAGGGGGGTGGGGCTACACCTTC. This codes for CASSFPSTGGWGYTF.

This chain uses TRBV2 with TRBJ2-7; D possibly corresponds to TRBD1 (6 bases). With 7 bases removed from V and 2 bases from J, the gap between germline ends came to 21 bases. CDR3 length: 16 residues. Germline V gene lookup returns CDR1 SNHLY and CDR2 FYNNEI. The CDR3 region has the DNA TGTGCCAGCACCTCAGGGTGGGGGCGGGCTACCTACGAGCAGTACTTC. Translated: CASTSGWGRATYEQYF.

CDR3 amino acids: CAWSASANEKLFF. The CDR3 coding sequence is TGTGCCTGGAGTGCCTCGGCTAATGAAAAACTGTTTTTT. V gene TRBV30 combines with J gene TRBJ1-4; no clear D. CDR1 and CDR2 (germline): GTSNPN, SVGIG (reference sequence). The V end lost 1 base, the J end lost 3 bases, and 6 bases lay between the germline ends. The CDR3 contains 13 residues.

V usage is TRBV11-2 and J usage is TRBJ2-1; 9 bases map to TRBD2. V shed 5 bases and J 9 bases; nucleotides not matched to a gene: 8. The germline V gene encodes CDR1 SGHAT and CDR2 FQNNGV. The CDR3 is 14 residues long. DNA of the CDR3: TGTGCCAGCAGCGCGCCCGCGGGAGGGAGTGAGCAGTTCTTC. Protein sequence: CASSAPAGGSEQFF.

The CDR3 reads CASSPDRVRRAFF. The CDR3 DNA reads as TGCGCCAGCAGCCCGGACAGGGTGAGGCGAGCTTTCTTT. This chain uses TRBV5-1 with TRBJ1-1; 8 bases match TRBD1. This CDR3 spans 13 amino acids. Unmatched junction bases numbered 9, after V lost 4 bases and J lost 10 bases. The germline V gene has CDR1 SGHRS and CDR2 YFSETQ. The complete variable domain, with remaining parts taken from reference TRBV5-1 and TRBJ1-1, reads KAGVTQTPRYLIKTRGQQVTLSCSPISGHRSVSWYQQTPGQGLQFLFEYFSETQRNKGNFPGRFSGRQFSNSRSEMNVSTLELGDSALYLCASSPDRVRRAFFGQGTRLTVV.

The rearrangement uses TRBV6-5 and TRBJ1-5; TRBD1 agrees at 9 bases. Per the germline V gene, CDR1 is MNHEY and CDR2 is SVGAGI. The CDR3 consists of 14 residues. J lost 7 bases, V lost 6 bases, and 7 bases had no gene match. In DNA, the CDR3 is TGTGCCAGCAGAACAGGGGGCTCAGGGCAGCCCCAGCATTTT. It translates to CASRTGGSGQPQHF.

The V and J genes are TRBV7-2 and TRBJ2-3; D gene uncertain. Germline V gives CDR1 SGHTA, CDR2 FQGNSA. The CDR3 length is 15 residues. Trimming left V 2 bases short and J 0 bases short, with 9 bases between. The CDR3 DNA is TGTGCCAGCAGCTTAAATCCAATTAGCACAGATACGCAGTATTTT. Amino acids: CASSLNPISTDTQYF.

The V and J genes are TRBV4-1 and TRBJ1-6, with 10 bases lining up with TRBD1. V lost 0 bases, J lost 9 bases, and 8 bases stayed unmatched. The CDR3 loop spans 17 amino acids. Germline lookup yields CDR1 MGHRA and CDR2 YSYEKL. The CDR3 DNA follows: TGCGCCAGCAGCCAAGATATCAGACAGGGGGCAAGTTCACCCCTCCACTTT. It encodes CASSQDIRQGASSPLHF.

With respect to this clone: Mismatch with germline at one junction end may stem from a read error. The CDR3, as DNA: TGTGCTAGCAGCCCTAGGTCTGGGGCGGGAAATGAGCAGTTCTTC. Translating gives CASSPRSGAGNEQFF. The rearrangement uses TRBV7-7 and TRBJ2-1, with a weak D call TRBD2 (6 bases). The CDR3 contains 15 residues. Germline CDR1 SSHAT, CDR2 FNYEAQ (reference sequence). The whole variable domain, remainder taken from reference TRBV7-7 and TRBJ2-1, is GAGVSQSPRYKVTKRGQDVTLRCDPISSHATLYWYQQALGQGPEFLTYFNYEAQPDKSGLPSDRFSAERPEGSISTLTIQRTEQRDSAMYRCASSPRSGAGNEQFFGPGTRLTVL.

The V and J genes are TRBV4-1 and TRBJ2-3, with D unclear. V shed 0 bases and J shed 2 bases, with 9 bases lying between them. The CDR3 loop spans 15 amino acids. In germline, CDR1 is MGHRA, CDR2 YSYEKL. The CDR3 region is CASSQDRGTTDTQYF. The CDR3, as DNA: TGCGCCAGCAGCCAAGATCGCGGCACCACAGATACGCAGTATTTT.

This clone was seen only a few times. This rearrangement joins TRBV9 to TRBJ2-7; D possibly corresponds to TRBD1 (5 bases). V was shortened by 3 bases and J by 0 bases, with 10 bases between the two germline ends. There are 14 residues in the CDR3. From germline, CDR1 is SGDLS and CDR2 YYNGEE. CDR3 in amino acids: CASSATGTSYEQYF. The CDR3, as DNA: TGTGCCAGCAGCGCTACAGGTACCTCCTACGAGCAGTACTTC.

This clone was detected only a few times. The chain combines TRBV25-1 with TRBJ2-2, with 8 positions matching TRBD1. The CDR3 is 15 residues long. In germline, CDR1 is MGHDK, CDR2 SYGVNS. Unmatched junction bases numbered 3, after V lost 4 bases and J lost 2 bases. CDR3 protein: CASSAGTGNTGELFF. The DNA of the CDR3 is TGTGCCAGCAGTGCCGGGACAGGAAACACCGGGGAGCTGTTTTTT.

This clone was seen a few times. The genes are TRBV20-1 and TRBJ2-1, with 10 bases matching TRBD2. From germline, CDR1 is DFQATT and CDR2 SNEGSKA (reference sequence). V lost 3 bases, J lost 4 bases, and 6 bases stayed unmatched. The CDR3 sequence is 15 residues long. The CDR3 nucleotides read TGCAGTGCTAGTAATAGCGGGGGGAGTTACAATGAGCAGTTCTTC. Its protein is CSASNSGGSYNEQFF.

This clone was seen only once. The chain recombines TRBV6-5 with TRBJ1-1; D is possibly TRBD1 (5 bases). The CDR3 sequence is 14 residues long. Trimming shortened V by 6 bases and J by 1 base, and 12 bases separated the two germline ends. Germline V gives CDR1 MNHEY, CDR2 SVGAGI. CDR3 in amino acids: CASSYIQANTEAFF. The CDR3 DNA reads TGTGCCAGCAGCTACATACAGGCGAACACTGAAGCTTTCTTT.

The gene calls are TRBV2 and TRBJ2-7, with a tentative D call TRBD1 (5 bases). Germline-derived CDR1 and CDR2 are SNHLY and FYNNEI. The CDR3 length is 12 residues. Between the trimmed V and J ends, which lost 6 bases and 6 bases, there was a span of 12 bases. CDR3: CASRAQVSEQYF. CDR3 coding DNA: TGTGCCAGCAGGGCACAGGTTTCCGAGCAGTACTTC.

The rearrangement joins TRBV19 to TRBJ2-3; D is perhaps TRBD1 (6 bases). CDR1 LNHDA and CDR2 SQIVND come from the germline V gene (reference sequence). The ends were cut back, 4 bases at V and 2 bases at J, with 10 bases in the middle. The length of the CDR3 is 14 residues. The CDR3 bases are TGTGCCAGTAGTAGGACAGACCACACAGATACGCAGTATTTT. Protein sequence: CASSRTDHTDTQYF.

The rearrangement uses TRBV18 and TRBJ1-1, with TRBD1 matching over 8 bases. The CDR3 has 14 amino acids. The trim removed 3 bases at V and 2 bases at J, leaving 2 bases unmatched. Germline assignment: CDR1 KGHSH and CDR2 LQKENI. CDR3 region: CASSPAGGNTEAFF. CDR3 nucleotide sequence: TGTGCCAGCTCACCGGCAGGGGGCAACACTGAAGCTTTCTTT.

The chain carries TRBV27 and TRBJ2-5; possible D gene TRBD1, 5 bases. The CDR3 consists of 13 residues. The V gene lost 4 bases and the J gene lost 0 bases, with 6 bases spanning the gap. Germline V gene lookup returns CDR1 MNHEY and CDR2 SMNVEV (reference sequence). The CDR3 loop is CASSSGYQETQYF. CDR3 nucleotide sequence: TGTGCCAGCAGTTCAGGGTACCAAGAGACCCAGTACTTC.

The chain couples TRBV21-1 to TRBJ2-7; TRBD1, the table's D call, was not compared with the DNA. TRBV21-1 counts as a pseudogene. The CDR3 loop spans 15 amino acids. CDR3 loop: CASSTGTGGNYEQYF. CDR3 in DNA: TGTGCCAGCAGCACAGGGACAGGTGGCAACTACGAGCAGTACTTC.

The chain has TRBV19 and TRBJ2-7; D might be TRBD1 (6 bases). This CDR3 has 12 amino acids. Trimming left V 4 bases short and J 6 bases short, with 10 bases between. CDR1 LNHDA and CDR2 SQIVND come from the germline V gene (reference sequence). The CDR3 is CASSTQGLEQYF. In DNA form, the CDR3 reads TGTGCCAGTAGTACCCAGGGGCTCGAGCAGTACTTC.